This TCR beta chain stems from a study of T cells in Graves' hyperthyroidism and ophthalmopathy. Researchers amplified the TCR beta CDR3 regions from RNA transcripts. First-round RT-PCR with HTBI primers amplified the TCR CDR3 region. TCRdb fed the multiplex PCR reads into MiXCR, producing one record per CDR3 protein. The sample comprises a few hundred thousand distinct CDR3 sequences, about 13% of which are singletons, and 9.2% rests with the top ten. This clonotype was seen at least ten times. The receptor was isolated from a woman between 18 and 30 years old with Graves' hyperthyroidism. Material for sequencing was blood.

CDR3 DNA sequence: TGTGCCAGCAGGTCCGGGACAAAAATATATCGAAACTATGGCTACACCTTC. Translated: CASRSGTKIYRNYGYTF. The chain joins TRBV28 to TRBJ1-2; D possibly corresponds to TRBD1 (6 bases). Germline V gene sequence: CDR1 MDHEN, CDR2 SYDVKM. V dropped 6 bases and J dropped 2 bases, with 22 bases sitting between them. The CDR3 is 17 amino acids.